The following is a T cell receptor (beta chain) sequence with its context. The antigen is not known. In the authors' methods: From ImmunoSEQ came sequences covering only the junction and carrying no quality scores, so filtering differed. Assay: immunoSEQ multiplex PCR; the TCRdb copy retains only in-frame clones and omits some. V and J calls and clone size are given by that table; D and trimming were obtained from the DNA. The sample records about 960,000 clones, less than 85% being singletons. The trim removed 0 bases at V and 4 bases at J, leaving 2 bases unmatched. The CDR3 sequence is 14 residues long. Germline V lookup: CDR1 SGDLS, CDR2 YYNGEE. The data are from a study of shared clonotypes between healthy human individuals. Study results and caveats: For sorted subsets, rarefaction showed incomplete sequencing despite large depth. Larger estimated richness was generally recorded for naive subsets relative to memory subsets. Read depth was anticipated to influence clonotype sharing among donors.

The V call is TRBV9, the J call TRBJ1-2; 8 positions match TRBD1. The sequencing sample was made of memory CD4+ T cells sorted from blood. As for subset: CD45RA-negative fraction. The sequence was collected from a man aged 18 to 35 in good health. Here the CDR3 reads CASSVDGQGYGYTF. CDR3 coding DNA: TGTGCCAGCAGCGTAGACGGACAGGGCTATGGCTACACCTTC.